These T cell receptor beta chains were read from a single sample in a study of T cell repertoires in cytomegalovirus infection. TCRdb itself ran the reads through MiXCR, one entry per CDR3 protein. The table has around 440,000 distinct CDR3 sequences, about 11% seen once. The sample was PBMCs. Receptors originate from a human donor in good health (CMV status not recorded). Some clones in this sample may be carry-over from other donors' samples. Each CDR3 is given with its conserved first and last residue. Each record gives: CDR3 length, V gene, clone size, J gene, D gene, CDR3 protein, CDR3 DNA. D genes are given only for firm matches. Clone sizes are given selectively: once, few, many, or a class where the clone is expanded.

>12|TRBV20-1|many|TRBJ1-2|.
CSASLTGYGYTF
TGCAGTGCTAGTCTAACCGGCTATGGCTACACCTTC
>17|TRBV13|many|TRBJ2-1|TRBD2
CASSLGLAGGKNNEQFF
TGTGCCAGCAGCTTGGGACTAGCGGGGGGAAAAAACAATGAGCAGTTCTTC
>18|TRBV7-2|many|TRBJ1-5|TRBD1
CASSLTGTGLFSNQPQHF
TGTGCCAGCAGCCTTACCGGGACAGGGCTGTTTAGCAATCAGCCCCAGCATTTT
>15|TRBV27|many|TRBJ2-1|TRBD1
CASRRTGGDYNEQFF
TGTGCCAGCAGACGGACAGGGGGGGACTACAATGAGCAGTTCTTC
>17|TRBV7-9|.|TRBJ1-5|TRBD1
CASSFSLGTGGNQPQHF
TGTGCCAGCAGCTTTAGTCTTGGGACAGGGGGAAATCAGCCCCAGCATTTT
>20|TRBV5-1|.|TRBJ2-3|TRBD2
CASSLANSGTSGPSTDTQYF
TGCGCCAGCAGCTTGGCCAATTCTGGGACTAGCGGACCTAGCACAGATACGCAGTATTTT
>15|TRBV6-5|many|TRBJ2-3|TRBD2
CASSYSLLLADTQYF
TGTGCCAGCAGTTACTCTCTGCTACTAGCGGATACGCAGTATTTT
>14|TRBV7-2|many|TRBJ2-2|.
CASSKLVSAGELFF
TGTGCCAGCAGCAAACTAGTTTCCGCCGGGGAGCTGTTTTTT
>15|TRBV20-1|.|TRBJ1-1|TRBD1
CSARDLTGVIPEAFF
TGCAGTGCTAGAGATCTTACAGGGGTTATACCTGAAGCTTTCTTT
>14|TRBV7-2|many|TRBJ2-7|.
CASSLVGKSYEQYF
TGTGCCAGCAGCTTAGTCGGGAAAAGCTACGAGCAGTACTTC
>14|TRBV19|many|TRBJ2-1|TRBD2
CASIAGGPEDEQFF
TGTGCCAGTATAGCGGGAGGGCCGGAGGATGAGCAGTTCTTC
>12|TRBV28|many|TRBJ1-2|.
CASSREADGYTF
TGTGCCAGCAGCCGGGAAGCGGATGGCTACACCTTC
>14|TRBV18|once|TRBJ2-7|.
CASSPLRGTYEQNF
TGTGCCAGCTCACCCCTCCGGGGGACCTACGAGCAGAACTTC
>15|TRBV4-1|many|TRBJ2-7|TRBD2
CASSRFLAGDYEQYF
TGCGCCAGCAGCCGGTTCCTAGCGGGGGACTACGAGCAGTACTTC
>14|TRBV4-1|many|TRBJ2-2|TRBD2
CASQTSGNTGELFF
TGCGCCAGCCAGACTAGCGGAAACACCGGGGAGCTGTTTTTT
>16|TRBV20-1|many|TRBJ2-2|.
CSAIPSRGVATGELFF
TGCAGTGCTATACCCTCTCGGGGCGTCGCAACCGGGGAGCTGTTTTTT
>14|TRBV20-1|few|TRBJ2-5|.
CSARVAERQETQYF
TGCAGTGCTAGAGTAGCGGAGCGCCAAGAGACCCAGTACTTC
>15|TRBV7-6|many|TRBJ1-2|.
CASSSPGGGVGGYTF
TGTGCCAGCAGCTCCCCCGGCGGGGGGGTAGGTGGCTACACCTTC
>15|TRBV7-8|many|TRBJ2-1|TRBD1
CASSLGDRVYNEQFF
TGTGCCAGCAGCTTAGGGGACAGGGTATACAATGAGCAGTTCTTC
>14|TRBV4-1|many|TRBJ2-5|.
CASSQDGGKETQYF
TGCGCCAGCAGCCAAGATGGGGGCAAAGAGACCCAGTACTTC
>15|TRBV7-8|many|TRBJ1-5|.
CASSFVPASNQPQHF
TGTGCCAGCAGCTTTGTGCCAGCTAGCAATCAGCCCCAGCATTTT
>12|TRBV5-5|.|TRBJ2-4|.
CASSWGEDIQYF
TGTGCCAGCAGCTGGGGAGAGGACATTCAGTACTTC
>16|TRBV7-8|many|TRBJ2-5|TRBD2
CASSSAGTTYQETQYF
TGTGCCAGCAGCTCCGCCGGGACTACCTACCAAGAGACCCAGTACTTC
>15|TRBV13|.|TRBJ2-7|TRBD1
CASSARTQGAYEQYF
TGTGCCAGCAGCGCGCGTACACAGGGGGCCTACGAGCAGTACTTC
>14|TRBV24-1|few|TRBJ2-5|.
CATSDRQYSETQYF
TGTGCCACCAGTGATCGACAGTATTCGGAGACCCAGTACTTC
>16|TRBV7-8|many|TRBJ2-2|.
CASSLVPAENTGELFF
TGTGCCAGCAGCTTAGTGCCAGCCGAAAACACCGGGGAGCTGTTTTTT
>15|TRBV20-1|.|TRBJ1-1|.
CSAEERQRGGTEAFF
TGCAGTGCTGAAGAGAGGCAACGGGGGGGTACTGAAGCTTTCTTT
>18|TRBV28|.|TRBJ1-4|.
CASSPHPSPSPRDEKLFF
TGTGCCAGCAGTCCCCATCCGTCCCCGAGCCCTCGGGATGAAAAACTGTTTTTT
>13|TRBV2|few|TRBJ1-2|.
CASSASTNYGYTF
TGTGCCAGCAGTGCGTCAACCAACTATGGCTACACCTTC
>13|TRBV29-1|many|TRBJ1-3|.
CSVEVVAGNTIYF
TGCAGCGTTGAAGTGGTAGCCGGAAACACCATATATTTT
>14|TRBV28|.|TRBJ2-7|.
CASSLPDGAYEQYF
TGTGCCAGCAGTTTACCGGACGGTGCCTACGAGCAGTACTTC
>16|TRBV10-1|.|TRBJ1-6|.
CASSELTGDTASPLHF
TGCGCCAGCAGTGAGCTAACGGGGGATACGGCTTCACCCCTCCACTTT